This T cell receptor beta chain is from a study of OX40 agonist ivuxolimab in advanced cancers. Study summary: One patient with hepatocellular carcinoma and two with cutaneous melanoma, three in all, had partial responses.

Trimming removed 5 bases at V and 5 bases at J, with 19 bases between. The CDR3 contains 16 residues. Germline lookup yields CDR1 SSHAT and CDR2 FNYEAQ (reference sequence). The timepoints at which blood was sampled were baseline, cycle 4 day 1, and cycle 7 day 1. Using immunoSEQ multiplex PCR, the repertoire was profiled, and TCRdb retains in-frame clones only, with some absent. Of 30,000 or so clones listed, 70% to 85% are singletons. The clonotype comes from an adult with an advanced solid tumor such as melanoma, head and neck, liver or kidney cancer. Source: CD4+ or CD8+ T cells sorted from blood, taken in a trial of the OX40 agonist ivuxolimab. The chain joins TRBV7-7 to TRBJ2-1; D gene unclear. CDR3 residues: CASSPPDAVGHNEQFF. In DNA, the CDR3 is TGTGCCAGCAGCCCTCCCGACGCCGTCGGGCACAATGAGCAGTTCTTC.